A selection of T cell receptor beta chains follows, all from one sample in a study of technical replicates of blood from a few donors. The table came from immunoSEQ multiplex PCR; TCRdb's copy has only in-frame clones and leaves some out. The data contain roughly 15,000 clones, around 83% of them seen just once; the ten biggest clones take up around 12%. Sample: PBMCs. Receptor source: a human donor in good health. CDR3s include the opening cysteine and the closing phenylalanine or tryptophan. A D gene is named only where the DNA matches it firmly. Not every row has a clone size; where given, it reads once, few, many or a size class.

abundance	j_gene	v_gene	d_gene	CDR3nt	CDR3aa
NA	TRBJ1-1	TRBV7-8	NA	TGTGCCAGCAGCCTCACAGGGATGAACACTGAAGCTTTCTTT	CASSLTGMNTEAFF
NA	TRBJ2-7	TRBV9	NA	TGTGCCAGCAGCGTAGGAGCAGGGGAGCAGTACTTC	CASSVGAGEQYF
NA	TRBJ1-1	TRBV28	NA	TGTGCCAGCAGTTTATCAGGGCACACTGAAGCTTTCTTT	CASSLSGHTEAFF
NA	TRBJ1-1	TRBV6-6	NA	TGTGCCAGCAGTTCTCAGGGCCTAGCTTTCTTT	CASSSQGLAFF
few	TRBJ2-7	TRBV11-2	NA	TGTGCCAGCAGCCCGGCAGGGTACTCCTACGAGCAGTACTTC	CASSPAGYSYEQYF
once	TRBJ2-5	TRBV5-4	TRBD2	TGTGCCAGCAGCTTGGGGGGCCGGGGGGGAGAGACCCAGTACTTC	CASSLGGRGGETQYF
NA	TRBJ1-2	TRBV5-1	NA	TGCGCCAGCAGCTTGGGTCAAGGGGGTTTTGGCTACACCTTC	CASSLGQGGFGYTF
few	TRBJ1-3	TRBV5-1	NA	TGCGCCAGCAGCTTGGAACCGGGAGGGTCTGGAAACACCATATATTTT	CASSLEPGGSGNTIYF
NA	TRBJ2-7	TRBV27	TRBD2	TGTGCCAGCGGACCGGCCGGACTAGCGGGAGGTTACGAGCAGTACTTC	CASGPAGLAGGYEQYF
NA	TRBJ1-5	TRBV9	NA	TGTGCCAGCAGCGCCGACCCGACACCCCAGCATTTT	CASSADPTPQHF
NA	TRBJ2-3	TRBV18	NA	TGTGCCAGCTCACCACCGACCAGGCCAGATACGCAGTATTTT	CASSPPTRPDTQYF
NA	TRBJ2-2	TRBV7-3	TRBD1	TGTGCCAGCAGCTTAACGTCGGACAGGGGGGCCGGGGAGCTGTTTTTT	CASSLTSDRGAGELFF
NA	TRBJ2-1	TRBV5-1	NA	TGCGCCAGCAGCTCAATAATAACTTCTAGCAATGAGCAGTTCTTC	CASSSIITSSNEQFF
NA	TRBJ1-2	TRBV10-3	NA	TGTGCCATCCCAGAGGGATCCGGCTACACCTTC	CAIPEGSGYTF
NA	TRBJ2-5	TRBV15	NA	TGTGCCACCAGCAGAGACAGGGGTCAAGAGACCCAGTACTTC	CATSRDRGQETQYF
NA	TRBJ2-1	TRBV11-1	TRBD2	TGTGCCAGCAGCTTAAGGAGGGAGGGGAATGAGCAGTTCTTC	CASSLRREGNEQFF
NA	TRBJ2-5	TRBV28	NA	TGTGCCAGCAGCCCTCGTTTGGGGCCGGAGGAGACCCAGTACTTC	CASSPRLGPEETQYF
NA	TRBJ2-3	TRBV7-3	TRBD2	TGTGCCAGCAGCTCGACAGCGGGAAGCACAGATACGCAGTATTTT	CASSSTAGSTDTQYF
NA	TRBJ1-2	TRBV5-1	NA	TGCGCCAGCAGGGGGCAGGAGTATGGCTACACCTTC	CASRGQEYGYTF
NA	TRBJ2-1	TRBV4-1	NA	TGCGCCAGCAGACTCAGCGGAAGCTCCTACAATGAGCAGTTCTTC	CASRLSGSSYNEQFF
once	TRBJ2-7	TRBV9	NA	TGTGCCAGCAGCGTATACGGAACAGGATCCTTTTACGAGCAGTACTTC	CASSVYGTGSFYEQYF
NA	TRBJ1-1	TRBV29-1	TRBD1	TGCAGCGTTGAAGGCCGGACAGGGGCTATAAACACTGAAGCTTTCTTT	CSVEGRTGAINTEAFF
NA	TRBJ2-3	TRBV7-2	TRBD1	TGTGCCAGCAGCTTGAAGACAGGGTTCTTAGATACGCAGTATTTT	CASSLKTGFLDTQYF
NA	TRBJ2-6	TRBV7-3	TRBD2	TGTGCCAGCAGCCCAAAGGGGCTAGCGGGGTCCCGAGCCAACGTCCTGACTTTC	CASSPKGLAGSRANVLTF
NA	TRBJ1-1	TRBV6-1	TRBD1	TGTGCCAGCAGTCCACGGACAGGGGGCGACACTGAAGCTTTCTTT	CASSPRTGGDTEAFF
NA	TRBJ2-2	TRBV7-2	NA	TGTGCCAGCAGCTCCAGGGGAGAGCTGTTTTTT	CASSSRGELFF
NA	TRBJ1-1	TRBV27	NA	TGTGCCAGCAGTTTAGGGGCAGATTACACTGAAGCTTTCTTT	CASSLGADYTEAFF
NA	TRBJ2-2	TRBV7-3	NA	TGTGCCAGCAGCCCGACAAACACCGGGGAGCTGTTTTTT	CASSPTNTGELFF
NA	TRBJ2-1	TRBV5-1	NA	TGCGCCAGCAGCTTGGGCGTTAGCGGTTACAATGAGCAGTTCTTC	CASSLGVSGYNEQFF
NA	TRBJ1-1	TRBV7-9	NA	TGTGCCAGCAGCCTCTTCCTGGGGGCAAACACTGAAGCTTTCTTT	CASSLFLGANTEAFF
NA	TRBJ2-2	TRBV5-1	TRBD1	TGCGCCAGCAGCCTCTCGACAGGGAGCACCGGGGAGCTGTTTTTT	CASSLSTGSTGELFF